The 17 T cell receptor beta chains below come from one sample, sequenced in a study of T cells in Graves' hyperthyroidism and ophthalmopathy. Template material for amplifying TCR beta CDR3 regions consisted of RNA transcripts. The primer set for the first-round RT-PCR of the TCR CDR3 was HTBI. TCRdb re-analysed the multiplex PCR reads in MiXCR, keeping a single row per CDR3 protein. The sample contains over 650,000 distinct CDR3 sequences, about 16% of which appear only once. Sequenced material: blood. The receptors were sampled from a man aged 18 to 29 with Graves' hyperthyroidism.

This clonotype came up a few times. The rearrangement uses TRBV19 and TRBJ2-5, with TRBD1 matching 8 bases. The germline V gene has CDR1 LNHDA and CDR2 SQIVND (reference sequence). This CDR3 is built from 16 residues. Losses at the gene ends were 5 bases for V and 2 bases for J; bases not matched to a gene: 10. The DNA for the CDR3 is TGTGCCAGTAGTCCCAGGGGGCCGGTAGCTCAAGAGACCCAGTACTTC. This gives the protein CASSPRGPVAQETQYF.

This clonotype has at least ten counts. The chain is built from TRBV6-1 and TRBJ1-1, with D perhaps matching TRBD1 (5 bases). The V and J ends lost 8 bases and 0 bases respectively, with 10 bases between them. This CDR3 is 13 amino acids long. CDR1 is MNHNS, CDR2 SASEGT, per germline. This CDR3 is CASPGLMNTEAFF. DNA of the CDR3: TGTGCCAGCCCGGGACTCATGAACACTGAAGCTTTCTTT.

The chain recombines TRBV7-3 with TRBJ2-5, with 8 bases matching TRBD1. With 5 bases clipped from V and 7 bases from J, the junction kept 6 bases outside the gene matches. This CDR3 spans 13 amino acids. CDR1 and CDR2 (germline): SGHTA, FQGTGA. CDR3 DNA: TGTGCCAGCAGCCCAGGGGGCTTCGGGACCCAGTACTTC. It translates to CASSPGGFGTQYF.

At least ten counts were recorded for this clonotype. The J gene is TRBJ2-5, the V gene TRBV4-1; D unresolved. V was clipped by 0 bases and J by 5 bases, with 19 bases between them. Per germline, CDR1 MGHRA and CDR2 YSYEKL. This CDR3 is built from 17 residues. Here the CDR3 reads CASSQDLRTVGRETQYF. The CDR3 DNA reads as TGCGCCAGCAGCCAAGATTTGCGGACGGTCGGACGGGAGACCCAGTACTTC.

There are a few counts of this clonotype. No conserved phenylalanine or tryptophan is present at the end of the CDR3, so a read error is the likely explanation. The V gene is TRBV12-3 or TRBV12-4, the J gene TRBJ2-3; a possible D gene is TRBD2 (6 bases). This CDR3 is 15 amino acids long. V gave up 5 bases and J gave up 3 bases, with 15 bases separating them. The CDR3 spells CASSLGGGMTDTQYL. CDR3 DNA: TGTGCCAGCAGTCTCGGCGGCGGGATGACAGATACGCAGTATCTT.

The chain carries TRBV28 and TRBJ2-7; 11 bases match TRBD2. Germline trimming cut 6 bases from V and 4 bases from J; bases unmatched to any gene: 2. CDR3 length: 13 amino acids. From germline, CDR1 is MDHEN and CDR2 SYDVKM. CDR3: CASRRLAGYEQYF. For the CDR3, the DNA is TGTGCCAGCAGACGACTAGCGGGGTACGAGCAGTACTTC.

This clonotype has ten or more counts. The chain has TRBV30 and TRBJ1-5, with D maybe TRBD1 (5 bases). Germline-derived CDR1 and CDR2 are GTSNPN and SVGIG (reference sequence). V lost 2 bases to trimming and J lost 7 bases, with 12 bases between them. The CDR3 runs 13 residues. DNA for the CDR3: TGTGCCTGGAGTCCTCAGGGAATCCAGCCCCAGCATTTT. It specifies CAWSPQGIQPQHF. Filled out from reference TRBV30 and TRBJ1-5, the complete variable domain reads SQTIHQWPATLVQPVGSPLSLECTVEGTSNPNLYWYRQAAGRGLQLLFYSVGIGQISSEVPQNLSASRPQDRQFILSSKKLLLSDSGFYLCAWSPQGIQPQHFGDGTRLSIL.

This clonotype was found many times. V gene TRBV28 combines with J gene TRBJ1-1; D is unclear. The CDR3 length is 13 residues. Trimming left V 3 bases short and J 2 bases short, with 7 bases between. In germline, CDR1 is MDHEN, CDR2 SYDVKM. The CDR3 DNA sequence: TGTGCCAGCAGTTTGAAAGAAAACACTGAAGCTTTCTTT. Translating gives CASSLKENTEAFF.

This clonotype was counted at least ten times. The chain links TRBV3-1 to TRBJ2-7, with D tentatively TRBD1 (6 bases). Trimming pared 1 base from V and 1 base from J, leaving 8 bases between. The germline V gene encodes CDR1 LGHDT and CDR2 YNNKEL (reference sequence). This CDR3 comprises 14 residues. CDR3 coding DNA: TGTGCCAGCAGCCAAGCGACAGGTTCCTACGAGCAGTACTTC. It codes for CASSQATGSYEQYF.

The CDR3 is CASSWGGNTIYF. The CDR3 nucleotides are TGTGCCAGCAGCTGGGGGGGAAACACCATATATTTT. This chain links TRBV28 with TRBJ1-3, with D possibly matching TRBD1 (5 bases). CDR3 length equals 12 residues. Germline V gene data show CDR1 as MDHEN and CDR2 as SYDVKM. The V and J ends lost 6 bases and 4 bases respectively, with 7 bases between them.

The chain joins TRBV29-1 to TRBJ2-2; D is unresolved. The V end was cut by 3 bases, the J end by 4 bases, with 0 bases between. CDR1 and CDR2 (germline): SQVTM, ANQGSEA. The CDR3 sequence is 10 residues long. CDR3 in amino acids: CSVDTGELFF. CDR3 coding DNA: TGCAGCGTTGACACCGGGGAGCTGTTTTTT.

This clonotype was detected many times. This chain joins TRBV10-3 and TRBJ1-2, with 11 bases identical to TRBD1. The CDR3 is 15 residues long. The junction had 4 bases not matched to a gene; V was cut back by 0 bases and J by 7 bases. Per germline, CDR1 ENHRY and CDR2 SYGVKD. The CDR3 loop is CAISESGQGARGYTF. The CDR3 DNA reads TGTGCCATCAGTGAGTCCGGACAGGGGGCTCGTGGCTACACCTTC.

This clonotype came up many times. This chain connects TRBV27 to TRBJ1-3; a weak D match, TRBD1 (5 bases). There are 15 residues in the CDR3. The V gene's germline CDR1 is MNHEY and CDR2 SMNVEV (reference sequence). V was cut by 5 bases and J by 9 bases, with 20 bases left in between. CDR3 DNA sequence: TGTGCCAGCAGTCCGGGACGGGCCTTCGTGAGCACCATATATTTT. It is translated as CASSPGRAFVSTIYF.

This clonotype was counted at least ten times. The chain employs TRBV20-1 and TRBJ1-1; TRBD1 agrees at 7 bases. Germline loops: CDR1 DFQATT, CDR2 SNEGSKA (reference sequence). CDR3 length equals 15 residues. The ends lost 6 bases at V and 0 bases at J; junction bases unmatched: 10. CDR3 sequence: CSAEPGQSMNTEAFF. The CDR3 nucleotides are TGCAGTGCAGAACCGGGACAGAGCATGAACACTGAAGCTTTCTTT.

This clonotype was recorded at least ten times. The rearrangement joins TRBV20-1 to TRBJ2-1, with D unclear. Per germline, CDR1 DFQATT and CDR2 SNEGSKA (reference sequence). Trimming pared 0 bases from V and 5 bases from J, leaving 14 bases between. This CDR3 has 15 residues. DNA of the CDR3: TGCAGTGCTAGAGATCCGAGCCCCGAGAACAATGAGCAGTTCTTC. Protein: CSARDPSPENNEQFF.

With respect to this clonotype: The CDR3 does not end in the conserved phenylalanine or tryptophan, so this is likely a read error. The chain uses TRBV12-3 or TRBV12-4 and TRBJ1-5, with D tentatively TRBD1 (6 bases). The CDR3 is made up of 14 amino acids. V shed 6 bases and J shed 5 bases, with 14 bases lying between them. Written as DNA, the CDR3 is TGTGCCAGCAGCTATACAGGGAATGATCAGCCCCAGCATCTT. Translation gives CASSYTGNDQPQHL.

This clonotype was counted ten times or more. The rearrangement links TRBV20-1 to TRBJ2-3; 11 nucleotides match TRBD2. This CDR3 spans 14 amino acids. Germline CDR1 and CDR2: DFQATT and SNEGSKA (reference sequence). Unmatched junction bases numbered 6, after V lost 6 bases and J lost 4 bases. This CDR3 reads CSAISGRVADTQYF. Here the CDR3 DNA reads TGCAGTGCCATTAGCGGGAGGGTCGCAGATACGCAGTATTTT.